These 26 T cell receptor beta chains came from one sample sequenced in a study of blood T cell repertoires in COVID-19. Generated by immunoSEQ multiplex PCR, the TCRdb table keeps only in-frame clones and is missing some. This sample has under 250,000 clones, with approximately 85% found just once. Sample: peripheral blood. These receptor sequences come from a woman aged 70-85 years with acute or convalescent COVID-19.

The chain carries TRBV19 and TRBJ1-1, with TRBD1 matching 9 bases. Unmatched junction bases numbered 7, after V lost 6 bases and J lost 2 bases. There are 15 residues in the CDR3. The germline CDR1 and CDR2 sequences are LNHDA and SQIVND (reference sequence). The CDR3 DNA is TGTGCCAGTAGGGCACAGGGGGCACAAAACACTGAAGCTTTCTTT. Translation gives CASRAQGAQNTEAFF.

The chain has TRBV7-7 and TRBJ2-1; the match to TRBD1 covers 8 bases. This CDR3 spans 16 amino acids. Looked up from germline, CDR1 is SSHAT and CDR2 is FNYEAQ (reference sequence). J gave up 5 bases and V 1 base, and 7 bases lay outside the gene matches. CDR3 sequence reads: CASSLGPDRANNEQFF. DNA of the CDR3: TGTGCCAGCAGCTTAGGTCCGGACAGGGCTAACAATGAGCAGTTCTTC.

The chain recombines TRBV5-6 with TRBJ1-4; D may be TRBD1 (6 bases). Looked up from germline, CDR1 is SGHDT and CDR2 is YYEEEE. V shed 0 bases and J shed 5 bases, with 11 bases lying between them. There are 15 residues in the CDR3. The CDR3 DNA is TGTGCCAGCAGCTTGGCGACAGGAGCGAATGAAAAACTGTTTTTT. Its translation is CASSLATGANEKLFF.

With respect to this clone: The sample carries other DNA sequences with the same CDR3. The rearrangement joins TRBV18 to TRBJ2-1; possible D gene TRBD2, 6 bases. Trimming left V 3 bases short and J 7 bases short, with 10 bases between. This CDR3 has 13 amino acids. The germline gives CDR1 KGHSH, CDR2 LQKENI. CDR3 nucleotides: TGTGCCAGCTCACCTCCTGGGGGGAATGAGCAGTTCTTC. Its translation: CASSPPGGNEQFF.

This chain links TRBV19 with TRBJ1-2; D is uncertain. Looked up from germline, CDR1 is LNHDA and CDR2 is SQIVND (reference sequence). This CDR3 has 14 amino acids. Trimming cost V 1 base and J 2 bases, with 8 bases left between them. The CDR3: CASSIVRNNYGYTF. The CDR3 coding sequence is TGTGCCAGTAGTATAGTGAGGAACAACTATGGCTACACCTTC. Full variable domain (outside the CDR3, taken from reference TRBV19 and TRBJ1-2): DGGITQSPKYLFRKEGQNVTLSCEQNLNHDAMYWYRQDPGQGLRLIYYSQIVNDFQKGDIAEGYSVSREKKESFPLTVTSAQKNPTAFYLCASSIVRNNYGYTFGSGTRLTVV.

The rearrangement uses TRBV3-1 (or the pseudogene TRBV3-2) and TRBJ2-1, with 11 positions matching TRBD2. V lost 0 bases and J lost 8; bases outside the gene matches: 6. Germline V lookup: CDR1 LGHDT, CDR2 YNNKEL (reference sequence). The CDR3 totals 16 residues. The CDR3 sequence: CASSQDQLLAGDEQFF. In DNA, the CDR3 is TGTGCCAGCAGCCAAGATCAGTTACTAGCGGGGGATGAGCAGTTCTTC.

V and J are TRBV10-3 and TRBJ2-7; D not resolved. This CDR3 is built from 15 residues. Germline CDR1 ENHRY, CDR2 SYGVKD. Trimming shortened V by 6 bases and J by 0 bases, and 15 bases separated the two germline ends. As DNA, the CDR3 is TGTGCCATCAGAGCAGGATTGGCAAGCTCCTACGAGCAGTACTTC. Residues: CAIRAGLASSYEQYF.

This chain uses TRBV10-1 with TRBJ2-7; 12 nucleotides align to TRBD2. The J segment lost 4 bases and the V segment lost 6 bases, leaving 4 bases of the junction unmatched. CDR1 and CDR2 from the germline V gene are WNHNN and SYGVQD (reference sequence). There are 14 residues in the CDR3. The CDR3 nucleotides are TGCGCCAGCAGCCGGACTAGCGGGGCATACGAGCAGTACTTC. It codes for CASSRTSGAYEQYF.

V and J are TRBV27 and TRBJ1-2; 10 nucleotides align to TRBD1. CDR1 and CDR2 (germline): MNHEY, SMNVEV (reference sequence). With V trimmed by 9 bases and J by 7 bases, 5 bases remained unmatched. The CDR3 runs to 12 residues. The CDR3 nucleotides are TGTGCCAGTAGACAGGGGGCCGGTGGCTACACCTTC. Protein sequence: CASRQGAGGYTF.

The chain uses TRBV19 and TRBJ1-5; 7 positions match TRBD1. Germline loops: CDR1 LNHDA, CDR2 SQIVND (reference sequence). The junction had 8 bases not matched to a gene; V was cut back by 10 bases and J by 5 bases. This CDR3 region has 13 residues. CDR3 region: CAIDRVGDQPQHF. The CDR3 DNA reads TGTGCCATCGACAGGGTGGGAGATCAGCCCCAGCATTTT. The full variable domain, completed using reference TRBV19 and TRBJ1-5, is DGGITQSPKYLFRKEGQNVTLSCEQNLNHDAMYWYRQDPGQGLRLIYYSQIVNDFQKGDIAEGYSVSREKKESFPLTVTSAQKNPTAFYLCAIDRVGDQPQHFGDGTRLSIL.

V is TRBV6-5 and J is TRBJ1-1; unclear D gene. Per germline, CDR1 MNHEY and CDR2 SVGAGI. The V gene lost 5 bases and the J gene lost 2 bases, with 9 bases spanning the gap. This CDR3 has 13 amino acids. The CDR3 DNA is TGTGCCAGCAGTCCTACTATCAACACTGAAGCTTTCTTT. This encodes CASSPTINTEAFF.

This sequence joins TRBV19 and TRBJ1-6; D is ambiguous. Germline CDR1 is LNHDA and CDR2 is SQIVND (reference sequence). Trimming left V 6 bases short and J 0 bases short, with 15 bases between. CDR3 length: 17 amino acids. The CDR3 region is CASRVSVFYSYNSPLHF. As DNA, the CDR3 is TGTGCCAGTAGAGTTTCCGTGTTCTACTCCTATAATTCACCCCTCCACTTT.

The J gene is TRBJ2-7, the V gene TRBV5-1; D might be TRBD2 (7 bases). V shed 2 bases and J shed 2 bases, with 14 bases lying between them. Germline V lookup: CDR1 SGHRS, CDR2 YFSETQ. CDR3 size: 15 residues. The CDR3 DNA sequence: TGCGCCAGCAGCTTTGGGGAGGGGACAACCTACGAGCAGTACTTC. It yields the protein CASSFGEGTTYEQYF.

The chain couples TRBV11-2 to TRBJ2-6, with TRBD1 matching over 10 bases. CDR3 length equals 18 residues. The V gene end was trimmed by 4 bases and the J gene end by 4 bases; junction bases not matched to a gene: 10. From germline, CDR1 is SGHAT and CDR2 FQNNGV. The CDR3 bases are TGTGCCAGCAGCTCATTCCGGGACAGGGGTGTCGGGGCCAACGTCCTGACTTTC. This sequence encodes CASSSFRDRGVGANVLTF.

The sample holds one count of this clone. The V and J genes are TRBV28 and TRBJ2-2, with 8 positions matching TRBD1. The V segment lost 7 bases and the J segment 4 bases; nucleotides outside the gene matches: 14. The CDR3 length is 17 residues. CDR1 and CDR2 (germline): MDHEN, SYDVKM. CDR3 nucleotides: TGTGCCAGCATCCCAGGGGGCCAGGGCACGGGCACCGGGGAGCTGTTTTTT. It translates to CASIPGGQGTGTGELFF.

This chain uses TRBV2 with TRBJ1-2; a possible D gene is TRBD1 (5 bases). The germline CDR1 and CDR2 sequences are SNHLY and FYNNEI. This CDR3 has 15 residues. Trimming removed 2 bases from V and 0 bases from J, with 10 bases in between. The CDR3 reads CASSEMGGTNYGYTF. The CDR3 DNA reads TGTGCCAGCAGTGAAATGGGGGGGACTAACTATGGCTACACCTTC.

The chain carries TRBV14 and TRBJ1-2; 8 bases are shared with TRBD1. The V gene's germline CDR1 is SGHDN and CDR2 FVKESK. With 3 bases clipped from V and 4 bases from J, the junction kept 10 bases outside the gene matches. This CDR3 contains 16 residues. CDR3 nucleotides: TGTGCCAGCAGCCACCTTGGACAGGGAGGCATCTATGGCTACACCTTC. Translation: CASSHLGQGGIYGYTF.

The chain uses TRBV7-2 and TRBJ1-2; 7 bases fit TRBD1. This CDR3 has 15 amino acids. Germline V gene data show CDR1 as SGHTA and CDR2 as FQGNSA. Unmatched junction bases numbered 6, after V lost 5 bases and J lost 0 bases. CDR3 nucleotides: TGTGCCAGCAGCACCCGACAGGGCGCTAACTATGGCTACACCTTC. It encodes CASSTRQGANYGYTF.

This chain joins TRBV2 and TRBJ2-5, with a tentative D call TRBD2 (5 bases). There are 13 residues in the CDR3. Trimming took off 10 bases at V and 5 bases at J, with 17 bases between the two ends. From germline, CDR1 is SNHLY and CDR2 FYNNEI. The CDR3 sequence is CAIPLGSLETQYF. CDR3 bases: TGTGCCATCCCGTTAGGGAGCCTGGAGACCCAGTACTTC.

On this clone itself: This sample also contains other DNA sequences that code for the same CDR3. CDR3 sequence reads: CASSADTEAFF. The CDR3 DNA follows: TGTGCCAGCAGCGCGGACACTGAAGCTTTCTTT. The V call is TRBV7-2, the J call TRBJ1-1, with unresolved D. Germline CDR1 SGHTA, CDR2 FQGNSA. This CDR3 comprises 11 residues. Trimming took off 5 bases at V and 3 bases at J, with 4 bases between the two ends.

This rearrangement joins TRBV4-1 to TRBJ1-6, with a possible D match to TRBD1 (6 bases). The CDR3 runs to 15 residues. The V gene lost 0 bases and the J gene lost 8 bases, with 11 bases spanning the gap. CDR1 and CDR2 (germline): MGHRA, YSYEKL. The CDR3: CASSQDARGYSPLHF. DNA of the CDR3: TGCGCCAGCAGCCAAGATGCCAGGGGATATTCACCCCTCCACTTT.

This clone was picked up a small number of times. The chain has TRBV7-8 and TRBJ1-1; tentatively, D is TRBD1 (5 bases). The CDR3 length is 15 residues. V dropped 0 bases and J dropped 1 base, with 9 bases sitting between them. Germline loops: CDR1 SGHVS, CDR2 FQNEAQ. The CDR3 nucleotides read TGTGCCAGCAGCTTAGCGCGGGGGTGGAACACTGAAGCTTTCTTT. Protein product: CASSLARGWNTEAFF. Together with reference TRBV7-8 and TRBJ1-1, the CDR3 gives the full variable domain: GAGVSQSPRYKVAKRGQDVALRCDPISGHVSLFWYQQALGQGPEFLTYFQNEAQLDKSGLPSDRFFAERPEGSVSTLKIQRTQQEDSAVYLCASSLARGWNTEAFFGQGTRLTVV.

The V call is TRBV30, the J call TRBJ1-5; D unresolved. Deletions cut 3 bases from V and 0 bases from J, with 15 bases between. The CDR3 has 16 residues. The germline CDR1 and CDR2 sequences are GTSNPN and SVGIG (reference sequence). Written as DNA, the CDR3 is TGTGCCTGGAGCATTGTCGGAGGGTATAGCAATCAGCCCCAGCATTTT. Protein sequence: CAWSIVGGYSNQPQHF.

About this clone: Additional DNA sequences in this sample encode the identical CDR3. As DNA, the CDR3 is TGTGCCAGCAGTTTGGGGGGACCCGGGGAGCTGTTTTTT. Protein product: CASSLGGPGELFF. This chain uses TRBV12-3 or TRBV12-4 with TRBJ2-2, with D maybe TRBD2 (6 bases). V lost 3 bases to trimming and J lost 6 bases, with 8 bases between them. The CDR3 extends over 13 amino acids.

V and J are TRBV6-5 and TRBJ1-1; D is ambiguous. Germline V gene sequence: CDR1 MNHEY, CDR2 SVGAGI. CDR3 length: 16 residues. Between the trimmed V and J ends, which lost 2 bases and 8 bases, there was a span of 21 bases. The CDR3 DNA reads as TGTGCCAGCAGTTACGCCACTGACCGACAAGGCTCGGAAGCTTTCTTT. This encodes CASSYATDRQGSEAFF.

The chain combines TRBV20-1 with TRBJ2-7, with 8 bases lining up with TRBD2. Germline V lookup: CDR1 DFQATT, CDR2 SNEGSKA (reference sequence). Trimming took 3 bases from V and 4 from J; bases not matched to a gene: 8. CDR3 size: 14 residues. CDR3 sequence: CSASRGGLSYEQYF. CDR3 nucleotide sequence: TGCAGTGCTAGTCGGGGGGGGCTGTCGTACGAGCAGTACTTC.